One sample yielded the 29 T cell receptor beta chains listed below, sequenced in a study of blood T cell repertoires in COVID-19. Method: immunoSEQ multiplex PCR; TCRdb's copy keeps in-frame clones and lacks some. The table lists hundreds of thousands of clones, about four fifths of them singletons. Material for sequencing was PBMCs or T cells enriched from blood (not recorded which). These receptors were collected from a man aged 35-49 years who had been exposed to COVID-19.

The chain couples TRBV9 to TRBJ1-3, with TRBD1 identical over 7 bases. With 4 bases clipped from V and 4 bases from J, the junction kept 14 bases outside the gene matches. Looked up from germline, CDR1 is SGDLS and CDR2 is YYNGEE. The CDR3 totals 17 residues. CDR3: CASSPLTGTEVGNTIYF. CDR3 nucleotide sequence: TGTGCCAGCAGCCCTCTCACCGGGACAGAGGTCGGAAACACCATATATTTT.

This chain uses TRBV5-1 with TRBJ2-5; 11 bases align to TRBD2. Germline V gives CDR1 SGHRS, CDR2 YFSETQ. J lost 5 bases, V lost 5 bases, and 5 bases had no gene match. The CDR3 is 14 amino acids. The CDR3 region has the DNA TGCGCCAGCAGTAGCGGGAGGGCCTGGGAGACCCAGTACTTC. It specifies CASSSGRAWETQYF. The full variable domain, in which reference TRBV5-1 and TRBJ2-5 provide the parts outside the CDR3, is KAGVTQTPRYLIKTRGQQVTLSCSPISGHRSVSWYQQTPGQGLQFLFEYFSETQRNKGNFPGRFSGRQFSNSRSEMNVSTLELGDSALYLCASSSGRAWETQYFGPGTRLLVL.

This chain links TRBV7-9 with TRBJ2-4, with a possible D match to TRBD2 (5 bases). The germline V gene encodes CDR1 SEHNR and CDR2 FQNEAQ (reference sequence). Trimming cost V 7 bases and J 1 base, with 17 bases left between them. The CDR3 totals 16 residues. Written as DNA, the CDR3 is TGTGCCAGCAAACCCGGGGATGATGCTGCCAAAAACATTCAGTACTTC. Translated: CASKPGDDAAKNIQYF.

This clone was seen a handful of times. The V call is TRBV12-3 or TRBV12-4, the J call TRBJ1-1, with D uncertain. Between the trimmed V and J ends, which lost 6 bases and 4 bases, there was a span of 12 bases. The CDR3 sequence is 13 residues long. The CDR3 coding sequence is TGTGCCAGCAGGCAGCAGGTAGGCACTGAAGCTTTCTTT. It translates to CASRQQVGTEAFF.

The rearrangement joins TRBV29-1 to TRBJ2-7, with TRBD1 as a possible D gene (5 bases). In germline, CDR1 is SQVTM, CDR2 ANQGSEA. V lost 6 bases, J lost 2 bases, and 17 bases lay in between. The CDR3 is 14 residues long. CDR3 in amino acids: CSVPSGNSPYEQYF. For the CDR3, the DNA is TGCAGCGTCCCTTCAGGGAACTCCCCCTACGAGCAGTACTTC.

As regards this clone: One end of the junction varies from germline; a read error may be responsible. The chain recombines TRBV7-7 with TRBJ2-1, with a possible D match to TRBD2 (5 bases). The CDR3 is 15 residues long. The germline V gene has CDR1 SSHAT and CDR2 FNYEAQ (reference sequence). Here the CDR3 reads CASSLRRGISNEQFF. In DNA, the CDR3 is TGTGCTAGCAGCTTGAGGAGAGGGATAAGCAATGAGCAGTTCTTC.

V is TRBV19 and J is TRBJ2-5, with unresolved D. Germline V gives CDR1 LNHDA, CDR2 SQIVND (reference sequence). The CDR3 totals 11 residues. The ends were cut back, 10 bases at V and 5 bases at J, with 11 bases in the middle. The CDR3 reads CATTAGETQYF. DNA of the CDR3: TGTGCCACTACCGCCGGGGAGACCCAGTACTTC.

J is TRBJ1-4 and V is TRBV4-2; possible D gene TRBD1, 5 bases. Looked up from germline, CDR1 is LGHNA and CDR2 is YNFKEQ. This CDR3 has 15 residues. The ends were cut back, 0 bases at V and 7 bases at J, with 12 bases in the middle. The CDR3 DNA is TGTGCCAGCAGCCAAGAGCGGGACTCGCGTGAAAAACTGTTTTTT. Translation gives CASSQERDSREKLFF.

This chain uses TRBV5-1 with TRBJ2-7; possibly TRBD1 for D (6 bases). The CDR3 extends over 15 amino acids. V lost 0 bases to trimming and J lost 3 bases, with 13 bases between them. Per the germline V gene, CDR1 is SGHRS and CDR2 is YFSETQ. CDR3 region: CASSLDARGVYEQYF. In nucleotides, the CDR3 is TGCGCCAGCAGCTTGGATGCCAGGGGAGTCTACGAGCAGTACTTC.

The gene calls are TRBV19 and TRBJ1-4; D may be TRBD1 (5 bases). The CDR3 contains 16 residues. From germline, CDR1 is LNHDA and CDR2 SQIVND (reference sequence). The V and J ends lost 4 bases and 0 bases respectively, with 12 bases between them. CDR3 sequence reads: CASSTNLRATNEKLFF. DNA for the CDR3: TGTGCCAGTAGTACAAACCTCAGGGCAACTAATGAAAAACTGTTTTTT. Based on the CDR3 plus reference TRBV19 and TRBJ1-4, the full variable domain is DGGITQSPKYLFRKEGQNVTLSCEQNLNHDAMYWYRQDPGQGLRLIYYSQIVNDFQKGDIAEGYSVSREKKESFPLTVTSAQKNPTAFYLCASSTNLRATNEKLFFGSGTQLSVL.

J is TRBJ1-5 and V is TRBV19, with D perhaps matching TRBD1 (6 bases). The germline V gene has CDR1 LNHDA and CDR2 SQIVND (reference sequence). V lost 6 bases to trimming and J lost 7 bases, with 13 bases between them. The CDR3 covers 13 residues. CDR3 nucleotide sequence: TGTGCCAGTAGCCAGGGGCTTGGGCAGCCCCAGCATTTT. Translating it yields CASSQGLGQPQHF.

J is TRBJ1-4 and V is TRBV4-1; 8 bases fit TRBD1. The CDR3 runs to 16 residues. The V gene's germline CDR1 is MGHRA and CDR2 YSYEKL. The V gene end was trimmed by 4 bases and the J gene end by 0 bases; junction bases not matched to a gene: 4. CDR3 nucleotides: TGCGCCAGCAGCCCAGGACAGGGCCCAACTAATGAAAAACTGTTTTTT. It translates to CASSPGQGPTNEKLFF.

The V and J genes are TRBV2 and TRBJ2-5, with TRBD2 matching over 8 bases. There are 13 residues in the CDR3. CDR1 SNHLY and CDR2 FYNNEI come from the germline V gene. V shed 4 bases and J 4 bases; nucleotides not matched to a gene: 2. The CDR3 here is CASSVSGRETQYF. Here the CDR3 DNA reads TGTGCCAGCAGTGTAAGCGGGAGAGAGACCCAGTACTTC.

The chain joins TRBV19 to TRBJ2-1; 9 nucleotides align to TRBD2. Trimming at V came to 3 bases and at J to 3 bases, leaving 0 bases not matched to a gene. CDR1 is LNHDA, CDR2 SQIVND, per germline (reference sequence). CDR3 length: 14 amino acids. CDR3 region: CASSISGSYNEQFF. The CDR3 DNA follows: TGTGCCAGTAGTATTAGCGGGAGCTACAATGAGCAGTTCTTC.

This chain joins TRBV12-3 or TRBV12-4 and TRBJ1-3, with D unclear. This CDR3 has 12 residues. Trimming shortened V by 5 bases and J by 6 bases, and 8 bases separated the two germline ends. CDR3: CASSTSLNTIYF. The CDR3 region has the DNA TGTGCCAGCAGTACTTCTTTAAACACCATATATTTT.

The chain recombines TRBV6-5 with TRBJ1-1, with D unclear. Germline CDR1 is MNHEY and CDR2 is SVGAGI. This CDR3 is built from 11 residues. The V end was cut by 6 bases, the J end by 5 bases, with 7 bases between. The CDR3 sequence is CASSSGTEAFF. Here the CDR3 DNA reads TGTGCCAGCAGCTCGGGGACTGAAGCTTTCTTT.

The chain couples TRBV5-1 to TRBJ2-1; 9 nucleotides line up with TRBD2. Germline CDR1 and CDR2: SGHRS and YFSETQ. There are 15 residues in the CDR3. Losses at the gene ends were 7 bases for V and 3 bases for J; bases not matched to a gene: 8. The DNA of the CDR3 is TGCGCCAGCGTTCTCGATAGCGGGAGCTACAATGAGCAGTTCTTC. This translates into CASVLDSGSYNEQFF. The variable domain in full, with the rest retrieved from reference TRBV5-1 and TRBJ2-1, is KAGVTQTPRYLIKTRGQQVTLSCSPISGHRSVSWYQQTPGQGLQFLFEYFSETQRNKGNFPGRFSGRQFSNSRSEMNVSTLELGDSALYLCASVLDSGSYNEQFFGPGTRLTVL.

This clone was seen repeatedly, ten times or more. The chain is built from TRBV19 and TRBJ2-7, with D possibly matching TRBD2 (5 bases). Germline CDR1 and CDR2: LNHDA and SQIVND (reference sequence). CDR3 size: 14 residues. V was clipped by 9 bases and J by 3 bases, with 18 bases between them. Here the CDR3 DNA reads TGTGCCAGCGCCGACGGTGAGGGAGACTACGAGCAGTACTTC. Protein sequence: CASADGEGDYEQYF.

The gene calls are TRBV4-1 and TRBJ2-7; the D gene is possibly TRBD1 (6 bases). Germline-derived CDR1 and CDR2 are MGHRA and YSYEKL. The CDR3 is 14 amino acids. Trimming removed 0 bases at V and 7 bases at J, with 13 bases between. CDR3: CASSQDRGEWEQYF. DNA of the CDR3: TGCGCCAGCAGCCAAGACAGGGGTGAGTGGGAGCAGTACTTC.

This chain uses TRBV7-2 with TRBJ1-2; perhaps TRBD1 as D (5 bases). V was clipped by 5 bases and J by 6 bases, with 19 bases between them. The CDR3 has 15 residues. Per the germline V gene, CDR1 is SGHTA and CDR2 is FQGNSA. The CDR3 sequence is CASSQFQGLKDGYTF. The CDR3 bases are TGTGCCAGCAGCCAATTTCAGGGATTGAAGGATGGCTACACCTTC.

This sequence joins TRBV7-3 and TRBJ1-2, with 7 bases fitting TRBD1. The V and J ends lost 5 bases and 0 bases, in that order; junction bases with no gene match: 3. The CDR3 length is 14 residues. CDR1 and CDR2 (germline): SGHTA, FQGTGA. The CDR3: CASSPTGSNYGYTF. The CDR3 bases are TGTGCCAGCAGCCCGACAGGGTCTAACTATGGCTACACCTTC.

The rearrangement links TRBV19 to TRBJ2-6, with 7 nucleotides matching TRBD1. CDR3 length: 16 amino acids. V lost 3 bases to trimming and J lost 3 bases; unmatched junction nucleotides: 5. CDR1 LNHDA and CDR2 SQIVND come from the germline V gene (reference sequence). CDR3 residues: CASSILGGVGANVLTF. The CDR3 DNA reads as TGTGCCAGTAGTATCCTAGGGGGCGTTGGGGCCAACGTCCTGACTTTC.

In the case of this clone: Other DNA sequences from this sample encode an identical CDR3 as well. In nucleotides, the CDR3 is TGTGCCAGCAGCCAAGCAGGGGATACGCAGTATTTT. Protein: CASSQAGDTQYF. This chain uses TRBV3-1 (or the pseudogene TRBV3-2) with TRBJ2-3; possible D gene TRBD1, 5 bases. This CDR3 spans 12 amino acids. Trimming took off 1 base at V and 6 bases at J, with 5 bases between the two ends. Germline CDR1 and CDR2: LGHDT and YNNKEL (reference sequence).

The chain has TRBV7-2 and TRBJ2-1, with 13 bases that match TRBD2. The CDR3 is 15 residues long. J was trimmed by 8 bases and V by 3 bases; bases with no gene match: 4. Germline V gives CDR1 SGHTA, CDR2 FQGNSA. The CDR3 region has the DNA TGTGCCAGCAGCTTGACTAGCGGGAGGTGGGATGAGCAGTTCTTC. It is translated as CASSLTSGRWDEQFF.

J is TRBJ1-2 and V is TRBV12-5; a weak D match, TRBD1 (6 bases). Between the trimmed V and J ends, which lost 5 bases and 6 bases, there was a span of 13 bases. The CDR3 loop spans 13 amino acids. Germline V gene sequence: CDR1 LGHNT, CDR2 FRNRAP. CDR3 sequence reads: CASGPTQGDGYTF. CDR3 DNA: TGTGCTAGTGGTCCTACACAGGGAGATGGCTACACCTTC.

This sequence joins TRBV12-3 or TRBV12-4 and TRBJ1-1; D may be TRBD1 (5 bases). Trimming removed 7 bases from V and 6 bases from J, with 15 bases in between. This CDR3 is built from 13 residues. The CDR3 loop is CASTRTHYPEAFF. The CDR3 DNA reads TGTGCCAGCACCCGGACACACTATCCTGAAGCTTTCTTT.

The chain links TRBV10-3 to TRBJ1-1, with D perhaps matching TRBD1 (6 bases). V dropped 3 bases and J dropped 1 base, with 9 bases sitting between them. Germline V gene data show CDR1 as ENHRY and CDR2 as SYGVKD. This CDR3 comprises 14 residues. DNA of the CDR3: TGTGCCATCAGTGACAGGGGAGAGAACACTGAAGCTTTCTTT. Translating it yields CAISDRGENTEAFF.

The chain joins TRBV6-5 to TRBJ1-4, with 9 positions matching TRBD1. This CDR3 has 14 residues. Germline loops: CDR1 MNHEY, CDR2 SVGAGI. V shed 5 bases, J shed 5 bases, and the junction held 3 bases outside the gene matches. The CDR3 is CASSPDRGNEKLFF. The CDR3 DNA reads as TGTGCCAGCAGTCCGGACAGGGGAAATGAAAAACTGTTTTTT.

This chain joins TRBV9 and TRBJ1-1, with D tentatively TRBD1 (6 bases). Germline V gene data show CDR1 as SGDLS and CDR2 as YYNGEE. CDR3 length: 15 residues. V dropped 3 bases and J dropped 5 bases, with 17 bases sitting between them. The CDR3 DNA reads TGTGCCAGCAGCGAACGAGGGGGAAGTGGGACTGAAGCTTTCTTT. Translation gives CASSERGGSGTEAFF.